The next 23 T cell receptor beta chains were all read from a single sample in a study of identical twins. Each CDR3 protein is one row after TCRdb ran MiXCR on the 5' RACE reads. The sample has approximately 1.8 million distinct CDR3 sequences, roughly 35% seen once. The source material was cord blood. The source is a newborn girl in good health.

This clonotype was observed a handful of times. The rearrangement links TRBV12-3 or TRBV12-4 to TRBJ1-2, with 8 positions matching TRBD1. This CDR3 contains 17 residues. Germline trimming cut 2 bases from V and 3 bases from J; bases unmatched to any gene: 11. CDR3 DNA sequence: TGTGCCAGCAGTTTATTCCCTCGGACAGGGCACGACTATGGCTACACCTTC. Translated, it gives CASSLFPRTGHDYGYTF.

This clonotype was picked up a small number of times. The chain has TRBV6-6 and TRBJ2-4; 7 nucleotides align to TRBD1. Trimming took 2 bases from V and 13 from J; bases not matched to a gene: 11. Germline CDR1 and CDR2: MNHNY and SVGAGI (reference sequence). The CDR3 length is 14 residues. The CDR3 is CASSYRGQINEQYF. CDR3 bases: TGTGCCAGCAGTTACAGGGGACAGATCAATGAGCAGTACTTC.

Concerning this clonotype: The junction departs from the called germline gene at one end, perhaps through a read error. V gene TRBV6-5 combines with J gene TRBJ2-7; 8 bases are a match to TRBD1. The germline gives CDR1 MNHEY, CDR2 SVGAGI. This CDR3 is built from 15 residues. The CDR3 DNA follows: TGTGTCAGCAGCCACCACAGGGGGTTGATCTACGAGCAGTACTTC. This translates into CVSSHHRGLIYEQYF.

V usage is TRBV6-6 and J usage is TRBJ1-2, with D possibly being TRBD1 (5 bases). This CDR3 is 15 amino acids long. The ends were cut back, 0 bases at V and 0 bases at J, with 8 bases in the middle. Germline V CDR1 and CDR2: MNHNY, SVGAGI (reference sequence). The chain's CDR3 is CASSYSTTANYGYTF. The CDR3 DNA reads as TGTGCCAGCAGTTACTCGACGACAGCTAACTATGGCTACACCTTC.

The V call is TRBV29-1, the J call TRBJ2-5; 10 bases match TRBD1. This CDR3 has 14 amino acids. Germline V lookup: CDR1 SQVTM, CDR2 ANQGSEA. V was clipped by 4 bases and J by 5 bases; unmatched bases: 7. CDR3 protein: CSVGPTGGLETQYF. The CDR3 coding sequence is TGCAGCGTTGGGCCGACAGGGGGCTTGGAGACCCAGTACTTC.

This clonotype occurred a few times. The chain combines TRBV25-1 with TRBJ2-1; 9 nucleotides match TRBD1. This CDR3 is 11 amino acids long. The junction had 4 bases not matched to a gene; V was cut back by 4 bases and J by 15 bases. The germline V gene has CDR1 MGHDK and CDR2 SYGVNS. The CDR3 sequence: CASSGGQGPFF. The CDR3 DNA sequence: TGTGCCAGCAGTGGTGGACAGGGGCCGTTCTTC.

The CDR3 loop is CASSHPVGQRGQNYGYTF. CDR3 bases: TGCGCCAGCAGCCATCCCGTAGGACAGCGAGGGCAAAACTATGGCTACACCTTC. The chain joins TRBV4-1 to TRBJ1-2; tentative D call: TRBD1 (6 bases). Looked up from germline, CDR1 is MGHRA and CDR2 is YSYEKL. This CDR3 region has 18 residues. Deletions cut 3 bases from V and 2 bases from J, with 22 bases between.

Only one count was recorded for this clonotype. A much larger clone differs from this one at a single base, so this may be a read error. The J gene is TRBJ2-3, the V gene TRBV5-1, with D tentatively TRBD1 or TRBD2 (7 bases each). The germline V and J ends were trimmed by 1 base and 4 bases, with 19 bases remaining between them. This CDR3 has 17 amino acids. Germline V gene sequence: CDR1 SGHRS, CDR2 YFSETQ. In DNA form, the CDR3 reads TGCGCCAGCAGCTTGTCCCTCACAGGGGAGGGTGCAGATACGCAGTATTTT. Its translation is CASSLSLTGEGADTQYF.

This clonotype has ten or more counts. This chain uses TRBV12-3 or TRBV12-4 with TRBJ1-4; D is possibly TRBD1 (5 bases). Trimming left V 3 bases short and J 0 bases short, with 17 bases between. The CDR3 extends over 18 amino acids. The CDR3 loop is CASSFGFRREATNEKLFF. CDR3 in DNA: TGTGCCAGCAGTTTTGGGTTTCGCAGGGAGGCAACTAATGAAAAACTGTTTTTT.

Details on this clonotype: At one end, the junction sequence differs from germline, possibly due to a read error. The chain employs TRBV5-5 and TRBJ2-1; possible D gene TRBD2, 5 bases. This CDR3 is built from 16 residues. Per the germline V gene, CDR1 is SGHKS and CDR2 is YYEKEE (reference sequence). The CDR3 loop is CAGSLGLLWTGNEQFF. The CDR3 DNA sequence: TGTGCCGGCAGCTTGGGTCTACTCTGGACTGGAAATGAGCAGTTCTTC.

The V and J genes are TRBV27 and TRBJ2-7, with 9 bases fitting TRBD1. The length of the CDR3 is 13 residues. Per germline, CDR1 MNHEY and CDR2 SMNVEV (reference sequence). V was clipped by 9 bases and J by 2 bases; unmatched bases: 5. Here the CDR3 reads CARIRDRAYEQYF. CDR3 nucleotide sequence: TGTGCCAGAATCCGGGACAGGGCCTACGAGCAGTACTTC.

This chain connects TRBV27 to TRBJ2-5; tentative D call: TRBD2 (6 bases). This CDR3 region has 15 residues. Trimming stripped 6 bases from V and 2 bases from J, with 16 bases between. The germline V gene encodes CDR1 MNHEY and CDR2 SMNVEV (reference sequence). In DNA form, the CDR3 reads TGTGCCAGCAGCCACCGAGGACTAAGACAAGAGACCCAGTACTTC. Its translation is CASSHRGLRQETQYF.

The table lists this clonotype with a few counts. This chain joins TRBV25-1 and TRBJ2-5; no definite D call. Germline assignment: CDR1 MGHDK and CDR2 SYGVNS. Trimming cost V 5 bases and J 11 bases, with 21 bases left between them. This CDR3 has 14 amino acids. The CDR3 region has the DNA TGTGCCAGCAGTCGGCTCGGATCGACCAGTGAGCAGTACTTC. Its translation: CASSRLGSTSEQYF.

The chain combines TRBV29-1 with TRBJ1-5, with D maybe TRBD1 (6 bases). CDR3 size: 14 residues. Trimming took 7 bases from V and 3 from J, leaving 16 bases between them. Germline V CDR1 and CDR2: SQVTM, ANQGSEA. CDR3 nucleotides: TGCAGCGCCCAAGTCCAGGGGAACAATCAGCCCCAGCATTTT. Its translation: CSAQVQGNNQPQHF. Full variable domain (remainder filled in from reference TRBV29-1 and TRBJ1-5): SAVISQKPSRDICQRGTSLTIQCQVDSQVTMMFWYRQQPGQSLTLIATANQGSEATYESGFVIDKFPISRPNLTFSTLTVSNMSPEDSSIYLCSAQVQGNNQPQHFGDGTRLSIL.

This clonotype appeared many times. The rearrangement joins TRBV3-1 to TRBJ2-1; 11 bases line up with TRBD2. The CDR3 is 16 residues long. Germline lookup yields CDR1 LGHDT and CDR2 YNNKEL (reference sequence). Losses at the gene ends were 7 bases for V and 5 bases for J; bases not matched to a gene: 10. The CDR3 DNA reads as TGTGCCAGCACCGAACTAGCGGGAGTCCCCAACAATGAGCAGTTCTTC. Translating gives CASTELAGVPNNEQFF.

The CDR3 is CASSTGAHQPQHF. The CDR3 DNA follows: TGTGCCAGCAGTACAGGGGCACATCAGCCCCAGCATTTT. This sequence joins TRBV11-2 and TRBJ1-5; 7 positions match TRBD1. The junction had 4 bases not matched to a gene; V was cut back by 6 bases and J by 5 bases. CDR3 length: 13 amino acids. Germline CDR1 SGHAT, CDR2 FQNNGV.

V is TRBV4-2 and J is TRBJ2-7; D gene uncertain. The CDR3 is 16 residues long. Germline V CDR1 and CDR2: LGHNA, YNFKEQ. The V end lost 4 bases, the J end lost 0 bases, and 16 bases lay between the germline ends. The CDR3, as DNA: TGTGCCAGCAGCCGGGTAGGGCCCTCAAGCTCCTACGAGCAGTACTTC. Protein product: CASSRVGPSSSYEQYF.

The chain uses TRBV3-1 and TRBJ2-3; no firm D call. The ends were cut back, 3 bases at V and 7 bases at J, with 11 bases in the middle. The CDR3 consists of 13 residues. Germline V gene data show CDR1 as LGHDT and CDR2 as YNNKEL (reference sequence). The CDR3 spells CASSQISGNTQYF. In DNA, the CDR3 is TGTGCCAGCAGCCAGATCAGTGGGAATACGCAGTATTTT.

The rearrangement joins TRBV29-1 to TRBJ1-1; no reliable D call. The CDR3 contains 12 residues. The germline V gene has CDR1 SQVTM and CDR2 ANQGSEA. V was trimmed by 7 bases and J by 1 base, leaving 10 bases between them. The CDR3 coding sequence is TGCAGCGCGGCAGGACGGAACACTGAAGCTTTCTTT. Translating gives CSAAGRNTEAFF.

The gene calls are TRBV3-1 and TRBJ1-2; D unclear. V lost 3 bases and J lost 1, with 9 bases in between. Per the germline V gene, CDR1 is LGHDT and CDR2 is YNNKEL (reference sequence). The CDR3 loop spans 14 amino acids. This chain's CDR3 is CASSHLQDNYGYTF. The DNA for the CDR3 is TGTGCCAGCAGCCATCTCCAGGATAACTATGGCTACACCTTC.

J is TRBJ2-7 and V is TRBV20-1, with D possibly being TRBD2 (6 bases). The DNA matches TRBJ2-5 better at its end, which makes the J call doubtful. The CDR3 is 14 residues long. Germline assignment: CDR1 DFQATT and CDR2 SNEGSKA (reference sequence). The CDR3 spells CSAPLVGGGQTQYF. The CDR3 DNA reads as TGCAGTGCCCCCTTGGTGGGCGGAGGGCAGACCCAGTACTTC.

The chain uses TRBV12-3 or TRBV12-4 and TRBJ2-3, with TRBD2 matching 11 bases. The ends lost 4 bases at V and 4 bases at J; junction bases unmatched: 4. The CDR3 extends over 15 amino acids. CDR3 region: CASSSTSGDSDTQYF. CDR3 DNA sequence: TGTGCCAGCAGTTCGACTAGCGGGGACTCAGATACGCAGTATTTT.

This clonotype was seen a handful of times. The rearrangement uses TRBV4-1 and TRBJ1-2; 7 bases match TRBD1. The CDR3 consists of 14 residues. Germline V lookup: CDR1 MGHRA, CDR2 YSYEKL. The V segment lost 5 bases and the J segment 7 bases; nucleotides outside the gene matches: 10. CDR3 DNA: TGCGCCAGCAGCGCCCCGGGCAGGGGGATTGGCTACACCTTC. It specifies CASSAPGRGIGYTF.